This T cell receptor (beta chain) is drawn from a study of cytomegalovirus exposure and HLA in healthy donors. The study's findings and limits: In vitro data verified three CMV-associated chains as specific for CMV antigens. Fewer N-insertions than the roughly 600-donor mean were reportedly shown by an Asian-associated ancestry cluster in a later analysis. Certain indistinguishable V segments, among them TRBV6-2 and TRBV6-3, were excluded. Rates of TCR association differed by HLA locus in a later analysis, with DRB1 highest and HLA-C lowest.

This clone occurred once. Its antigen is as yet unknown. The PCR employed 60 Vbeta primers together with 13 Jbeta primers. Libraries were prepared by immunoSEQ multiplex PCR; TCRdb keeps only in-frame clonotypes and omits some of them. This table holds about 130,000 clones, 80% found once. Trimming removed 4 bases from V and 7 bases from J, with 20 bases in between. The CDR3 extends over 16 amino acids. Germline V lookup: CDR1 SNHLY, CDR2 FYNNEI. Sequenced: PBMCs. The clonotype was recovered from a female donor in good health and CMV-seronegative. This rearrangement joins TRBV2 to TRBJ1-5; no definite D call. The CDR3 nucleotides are TGTGCCAGCAGTGGTATGACACGACGCACGGGGCAGCCCCAGCATTTT. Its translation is CASSGMTRRTGQPQHF.